The 31 T cell receptor beta chains below were found in one sample sequenced in a study of human CD8 memory T cell subsets (dated by TCRdb to the early 2020s). The sample was run on a NextSeq 550. A Human TCR Profiling Kit was used to prepare UMI-labeled 5' RACE TCRbeta libraries. TCRdb reprocessed the reads, so every CDR3 protein sequence counts as one entry and DNA is not shown. The table for this sample records roughly 5,000 distinct CDR3 sequences. The top ten clonotypes cover 36% of the sample. Sequenced input: CD8+ effector memory T cells (TEM) sorted from PBMCs. Sample cell subset or site, as interpreted from the label and publication: effector memory CD8 T cells, CCR7- CD45RO+ CD95+. The receptors come from a human donor in good health.

The rearrangement joins TRBV3-1 to TRBJ2-5; the D gene TCRdb calls, TRBD1, cannot be checked with no DNA. The germline V gene encodes CDR1 LGHDT and CDR2 YNNKEL (reference sequence). This CDR3 has 13 amino acids. The CDR3 is CASSHIPWETQYF.

Its frequency marks this clonotype as medium-sized (0.01 to 0.1%). This chain joins TRBV5-1 and TRBJ2-7. Germline CDR1 and CDR2: SGHRS and YFSETQ. The CDR3 contains 14 residues. This CDR3 reads CASSLGTAPYEQYF. Full variable domain (outside the CDR3, taken from reference TRBV5-1 and TRBJ2-7): KAGVTQTPRYLIKTRGQQVTLSCSPISGHRSVSWYQQTPGQGLQFLFEYFSETQRNKGNFPGRFSGRQFSNSRSEMNVSTLELGDSALYLCASSLGTAPYEQYFGPGTRLTVT.

The chain employs TRBV20-1 and TRBJ2-5. The CDR3 consists of 12 residues. Germline V CDR1 and CDR2: DFQATT, SNEGSKA (reference sequence). CDR3 in amino acids: CSASEGLETQYF.

This sequence joins TRBV20-1 and TRBJ1-5; TCRdb gives TRBD1 as the D gene, but with no DNA this cannot be confirmed. Germline CDR1 is DFQATT and CDR2 is SNEGSKA (reference sequence). The CDR3 contains 16 residues. Here the CDR3 reads CSAKKGVRYGNQPQHF.

This clonotype ranks as medium-sized in terms of frequency. This rearrangement joins TRBV5-6 to TRBJ1-1; TCRdb lists TRBD1, though no DNA is available to test this call. This CDR3 comprises 12 residues. Germline-derived CDR1 and CDR2 are SGHDT and YYEEEE. CDR3 region: CASSLRGTEAFF.

This sequence joins TRBV10-3 and TRBJ2-7. There are 11 residues in the CDR3. Germline-derived CDR1 and CDR2 are ENHRY and SYGVKD. This CDR3 is CAISDPYEQYF.

Its frequency marks this clonotype as medium-sized (0.01 to 0.1%). The chain combines TRBV2 with TRBJ2-1; TCRdb's assignment of TRBD1 cannot be checked, as there is no DNA. Germline V lookup: CDR1 SNHLY, CDR2 FYNNEI. The length of the CDR3 is 14 residues. The chain's CDR3 is CASNIRDTNNEQFF.

The rearrangement joins TRBV29-1 to TRBJ2-7; TCRdb indicates TRBD1, and absent DNA this call remains unverified. CDR3 length: 14 residues. The germline V gene encodes CDR1 SQVTM and CDR2 ANQGSEA. The CDR3 is CSVEGQGSSYEQYF.

The V and J genes are TRBV20-1 and TRBJ2-7; TCRdb's assignment of TRBD1 cannot be checked, as there is no DNA. The CDR3 length is 14 residues. Germline V gene lookup returns CDR1 DFQATT and CDR2 SNEGSKA (reference sequence). CDR3 sequence: CSARDRDSYYEQYF.

This clonotype ranks as medium-sized (0.01 to 0.1%) in terms of frequency. The gene calls are TRBV7-8 and TRBJ2-3; TCRdb's D call of TRBD2 is untestable without DNA. The CDR3 runs 18 residues. Germline V gene lookup returns CDR1 SGHVS and CDR2 FQNEAQ. CDR3 region: CASSWAVERTEEVDTQYF.

The V and J genes are TRBV6-5 and TRBJ1-2; with no DNA, the TCRdb D assignment of TRBD1 cannot be verified. Germline CDR1 reads MNHEY; CDR2 reads SVGAGI. This CDR3 has 16 residues. The CDR3 loop reads CASSYMAGTPNYGYTF.

This rearrangement joins TRBV5-4 to TRBJ2-2; the TCRdb D gene call, TRBD2, has no DNA to confirm it. Germline V gives CDR1 SGHNT, CDR2 YYREEE (reference sequence). CDR3 size: 16 residues. CDR3 amino acids: CASRGSGGPNTGELFF.

Judged by frequency, this clonotype is medium-sized. The rearrangement uses TRBV28 and TRBJ2-3; TCRdb proposes TRBD2, but this gene call is untestable without DNA. The CDR3 has 16 residues. Looked up from germline, CDR1 is MDHEN and CDR2 is SYDVKM. CDR3 amino acids: CASSEKGLTATDTQYF.

This rearrangement joins TRBV7-6 to TRBJ2-3; TCRdb reports TRBD2, a call that lacks DNA to check it against. The CDR3 extends over 17 amino acids. Germline CDR1 reads SGHVS; CDR2 reads FNYEAQ. This chain's CDR3 is CASSTPPTSGSLDTQYF.

The chain carries TRBV27 and TRBJ2-2. CDR1 is MNHEY and CDR2 is SMNVEV in the germline V gene (reference sequence). The CDR3 length is 12 residues. The CDR3 spells CASSFDTGELFF.

By frequency, this clonotype registers medium-sized. V is TRBV27 and J is TRBJ2-1; TCRdb lists TRBD2, though no DNA is available to test this call. From germline, CDR1 is MNHEY and CDR2 SMNVEV (reference sequence). This CDR3 has 16 amino acids. The CDR3 loop is CASSPWTSGSFYEQFF.

Its frequency marks this clonotype as medium-sized. The V call is TRBV6-2 or TRBV6-3, the J call TRBJ1-1; TCRdb's D call, TRBD1, is unchecked because there is no DNA. The germline V gene encodes CDR1 MNHEY and CDR2 SVGEGT. The CDR3 totals 16 residues. The CDR3 protein is CASRHTPGTGNTEAFF.

The chain joins TRBV28 to TRBJ2-1; the D call from TCRdb, TRBD1, cannot be confirmed without DNA. Germline CDR1 MDHEN, CDR2 SYDVKM. The CDR3 is 15 residues long. The CDR3 sequence: CASSPGTASYNEQFF. Complete variable domain (other parts from reference TRBV28 and TRBJ2-1): DVKVTQSSRYLVKRTGEKVFLECVQDMDHENMFWYRQDPGLGLRLIYFSYDVKMKEKGDIPEGYSVSREKKERFSLILESASTNQTSMYLCASSPGTASYNEQFFGPGTRLTVL.

The V and J genes are TRBV7-9 and TRBJ2-2; TCRdb selects TRBD2, and the lack of DNA leaves this call unchecked. Germline CDR1 and CDR2: SEHNR and FQNEAQ (reference sequence). The CDR3 is made up of 15 amino acids. CDR3 sequence: CASSGKPAGTGELFF.

The chain combines TRBV20-1 with TRBJ1-1; TCRdb gives TRBD1 as the D gene, but with no DNA this cannot be confirmed. There are 14 residues in the CDR3. Germline V lookup: CDR1 DFQATT, CDR2 SNEGSKA (reference sequence). The chain's CDR3 is CSARVEGATTEAFF.

By frequency, this clonotype registers large (0.1 to 1%). This rearrangement joins TRBV7-8 to TRBJ2-1; TCRdb's D call of TRBD1 is untestable without DNA. CDR1 is SGHVS, CDR2 FQNEAQ, per germline. The CDR3 is made up of 17 amino acids. The CDR3 loop is CASSLWGLGTEFNEQFF.

V gene TRBV28 combines with J gene TRBJ2-7; TCRdb outputs TRBD1, but without DNA this stays unchecked. CDR3 length: 13 residues. The V gene's germline CDR1 is MDHEN and CDR2 SYDVKM. CDR3 region: CASRDQGFWEQYF.

V gene TRBV11-2 combines with J gene TRBJ2-3; absent DNA, TCRdb's TRBD1 call cannot be checked. Germline assignment: CDR1 SGHAT and CDR2 FQNNGV. The CDR3 sequence is 14 residues long. The CDR3 here is CASSSGWSPDTQYF.

J is TRBJ2-5 and V is TRBV10-3; the TCRdb D gene call, TRBD1, has no DNA to confirm it. The germline CDR1 and CDR2 sequences are ENHRY and SYGVKD. The CDR3 has 16 amino acids. CDR3 loop: CAISEDQGASLETQYF.

The rearrangement uses TRBV30 and TRBJ2-5; with no DNA, the TCRdb D assignment of TRBD2 cannot be verified. The germline gives CDR1 GTSNPN, CDR2 SVGIG (reference sequence). The CDR3 length is 13 residues. CDR3 sequence reads: CALDRGGLETQYF.

The chain has TRBV27 and TRBJ2-7; TCRdb reports TRBD1, a call that lacks DNA to check it against. Germline CDR1 reads MNHEY; CDR2 reads SMNVEV (reference sequence). This CDR3 spans 11 amino acids. CDR3 sequence reads: CASSDRYEQYF.

The CDR3 reads CASSQEYGNLQETQYF. The J gene is TRBJ2-5, the V gene TRBV3-1; the TRBD1 assignment by TCRdb is unverifiable without DNA. The CDR3 contains 16 residues. The germline V gene encodes CDR1 LGHDT and CDR2 YNNKEL (reference sequence).

The rearrangement links TRBV7-9 to TRBJ2-5; TCRdb names TRBD2, which stays unverified in the absence of DNA. Germline CDR1 reads SEHNR; CDR2 reads FQNEAQ (reference sequence). The CDR3 loop spans 14 amino acids. The CDR3 spells CASSGLAEQETQYF.

The chain joins TRBV27 to TRBJ2-1. Germline-derived CDR1 and CDR2 are MNHEY and SMNVEV (reference sequence). CDR3 length equals 14 residues. The CDR3: CASSSAASYNEQFF.

Frequency places this clonotype as medium-sized. V and J are TRBV24-1 and TRBJ2-2; the D call from TCRdb, TRBD1, cannot be confirmed without DNA. CDR1 and CDR2 (germline): KGHDR, SFDVKD. The CDR3 has 16 amino acids. The CDR3 loop is CATSEPGQGTTGELFF.

By frequency, this clonotype registers medium-sized. The chain recombines TRBV27 with TRBJ1-1; TCRdb lists TRBD1, though no DNA is available to test this call. CDR3 length: 13 residues. Germline CDR1 MNHEY, CDR2 SMNVEV (reference sequence). This chain's CDR3 is CASSFNGGTEAFF.